The rows below give T cell receptor beta chains drawn from one sample of a study of radiotherapy plus CTLA-4 blockade in lung cancer. Some clones are missing from TCRdb's copy, which holds only in-frame ones; the method was immunoSEQ multiplex PCR. The profile shows 70,000 to 95,000 clones, about 85% of them singletons. The starting material was peripheral blood, obtained from a patient treated with radiotherapy plus ipilimumab. These receptors originate from a human donor with non-small cell lung cancer that progressed on radiotherapy plus ipilimumab. Each CDR3 is given with its conserved first and last residue. A D gene is named only where the DNA matches it firmly. The size field is filled for only some rows; it gives once, few, many or a size class.

j_gene,d_gene,abundance,v_gene,CDR3nt,CDR3aa
TRBJ1-2,TRBD1,-,TRBV9,TGTGCCAGCAGCTCTAACACCGGGACAGGGAGTGGCTACACCTTC,CASSSNTGTGSGYTF
TRBJ2-7,-,-,TRBV5-1,TGCGCCAGCAGCGATTATAGCGTCACAAGCTCCTACGAGCAGTACTTC,CASSDYSVTSSYEQYF
TRBJ2-5,-,-,TRBV9,TGTGCCAGCAGCGGAGGACAGTACCTAGGAGCCATCCAAGAGACCCAGTACTTC,CASSGGQYLGAIQETQYF
TRBJ2-1,TRBD2,once,TRBV20-1,TGCAGTGCTCTACGGGAGGATTTTCAGTTCTTC,CSALREDFQFF
TRBJ1-2,-,-,TRBV5-1,TGCGCCAGCAGCCCCGTGGGCGACAACTATGGCTACACCTTC,CASSPVGDNYGYTF
TRBJ2-2,-,-,TRBV2,TGTGCCTTTAATACGAGGGGGGCCCACACCGGGGAGCTGTTTTTT,CAFNTRGAHTGELFF
TRBJ2-7,-,-,TRBV11-3,TGTGCCAGCAGCTTGGGTGGAGAGCGCGAGCAGTACTTC,CASSLGGEREQYF
TRBJ2-3,TRBD2,-,TRBV9,TGTGCCAGCAGCGTAGGCCTAGCGGGGGGATCAGATACGCAGTATTTT,CASSVGLAGGSDTQYF
TRBJ2-7,TRBD2,-,TRBV29-1,TGCAGCGTCGGCGGGACTAGCGGGATGGGCGAGCAGTACTTC,CSVGGTSGMGEQYF
TRBJ1-2,-,-,TRBV28,TGTGCCAGCAGTTTAACCAGGAACTATGGCTACACCTTC,CASSLTRNYGYTF
TRBJ2-1,-,-,TRBV4-1,TGCGCCAGCAGCCCCGGACTAGGGGGGTACAATGAGCAGTTCTTC,CASSPGLGGYNEQFF
TRBJ1-5,TRBD1,-,TRBV19,TGTGCCAGTAGTATCGGGCAGGGGGCTCAGCCCCAGCATTTT,CASSIGQGAQPQHF
TRBJ2-7,-,-,TRBV4-2,TGTGCCAGCAGCCGCATCAGTGACATTGGCGAGCAGTACTTC,CASSRISDIGEQYF
TRBJ1-5,-,few,TRBV19,TGTGCCAGTAGTATAGAGGTCCGGAGCAATCAGCCCCAGCATTTT,CASSIEVRSNQPQHF
TRBJ1-2,TRBD1,-,TRBV19,TGTGCCAGTGTCGGGACAGGGGGATATGGCTACACCTTC,CASVGTGGYGYTF
TRBJ2-2,-,few,TRBV19,TGTGCCAGTAAGGCCGGGAGTGCCGGGGTCACCGGGGAGCTGTTTTTT,CASKAGSAGVTGELFF
TRBJ1-5,TRBD1,-,TRBV6-1,TGTGCCAGCAGTGGGCCTACAGGGGGAAATCAGCCCCAGCATTTT,CASSGPTGGNQPQHF
TRBJ2-7,-,-,TRBV14,TGTGCCAGCAGCCAAGCCGACTACGAGCAGTACTTC,CASSQADYEQYF
TRBJ2-3,-,-,TRBV29-1,TGCAGCGTTGAATATAGTCTCACAGATACGCAGTATTTT,CSVEYSLTDTQYF
TRBJ1-6,-,few,TRBV7-3,TGTGCCAGCAGCTTAACCCCCCATCAGGACCTTAATTCACCCCTCCACTTT,CASSLTPHQDLNSPLHF
TRBJ1-2,-,-,TRBV4-1,TGCGCCAGCAGCCTGCTAAGGGGGACCTATGGCTACACCTTC,CASSLLRGTYGYTF
TRBJ1-2,-,-,TRBV28,TGCGCCAGCAGTTTTGGGCAGGGATTAGGCTACACCTTC,CASSFGQGLGYTF
TRBJ2-7,TRBD1,few,TRBV9,TGTGCCAGCAGCCCCCTAGGGGGCCACGAGCAGTACTTC,CASSPLGGHEQYF
TRBJ1-4,TRBD1,-,TRBV27,TGTGCCAGCCACGACAGGGCGGCTGAAAAACTGTTTTTT,CASHDRAAEKLFF
TRBJ1-4,TRBD1,-,TRBV4-2,TGTGCCAGCAGCCAGGACAGGTCTAATGAAAAACTGTTTTTT,CASSQDRSNEKLFF
TRBJ1-6,TRBD1,once,TRBV11-2,TGTGCCAGCAGCCCCGGGACAGGGAATTCACCCCTCCACTTT,CASSPGTGNSPLHF
TRBJ2-7,-,-,TRBV18,TGTGCCAGCTCCAAGAAGGTCCAGGGCTCCAACGAGCAGTACTTC,CASSKKVQGSNEQYF
TRBJ2-3,-,-,TRBV19,TGTGCCAGTAGTATACAAAGACCGGGGGATACGCAGTATTTT,CASSIQRPGDTQYF
TRBJ2-3,-,-,TRBV30,TGTGCCTGGAGTGGGTGGGAGAACACAGATACGCAGTATTTT,CAWSGWENTDTQYF
TRBJ2-1,TRBD2,-,TRBV4-1,TGCGCCAGCAGCCAAATCGTAGCGGGACTCGGAGAGCAGTTCTTC,CASSQIVAGLGEQFF
TRBJ1-1,TRBD1,-,TRBV2,TGTGCCAGCAGTGCGTCGGCGACAGGGAGCACTGAAGCTTTCTTT,CASSASATGSTEAFF
TRBJ2-1,TRBD1,-,TRBV2,TGTGCCAGCAGCGTGACAGGGGGCGAGAACAATGAGCAGTTCTTC,CASSVTGGENNEQFF
TRBJ2-1,-,-,TRBV2,TGTGCCAGCAGCGGGGATACGTTGAGCGATGAGCAGTTCTTC,CASSGDTLSDEQFF
TRBJ1-2,TRBD1,-,TRBV7-9,TGTGCCAGCAGCTTAGCGATGGGACAGGGGTATGGCTACACCTTC,CASSLAMGQGYGYTF
TRBJ1-1,-,-,TRBV30,TGTGCCGGCAACAGGCTGAACACTGAAGCTTTCTTT,CAGNRLNTEAFF
TRBJ1-2,-,once,TRBV6-5,TGTGCCAGCAGTTCGGGTAGCGCAGGGGTTGGCTACACCTTC,CASSSGSAGVGYTF
TRBJ1-3,-,-,TRBV18,TGTGCCAGCTCACCGTCGGGGGCAGACTCTGGAAACACCATATATTTT,CASSPSGADSGNTIYF
TRBJ2-3,-,-,TRBV5-1,TGCGCCAGCTCTGGGTCGGGAGATACGCAGTATTTT,CASSGSGDTQYF
TRBJ1-5,-,-,TRBV7-9,TGTGCCAGCAGCTTATCGGCCAGCAATCAGCCCCAGCATTTT,CASSLSASNQPQHF
TRBJ2-3,TRBD1,few,TRBV6-1,TGTGCCAGCAGTGAAAGTGGGGGACAGGGGACAGATACGCAGTATTTT,CASSESGGQGTDTQYF
TRBJ2-3,-,-,TRBV4-2,TGTGCCAGCAGCCAAGGATTAGCGGTACACACAGATACGCAGTATTTT,CASSQGLAVHTDTQYF
TRBJ2-1,-,-,TRBV5-4,TGTGCCAGCAGCTTCAGGGGGACTAGAAGCGTTAATGAGCAGTTCTTC,CASSFRGTRSVNEQFF
TRBJ1-1,TRBD1,-,TRBV4-1,TGCGCCAGCAGCCAAGACCCGGGACAGGGGGCATCTGAAGCTTTCTTT,CASSQDPGQGASEAFF
TRBJ2-5,-,-,TRBV5-4,TGTGCCAGCAGCTCGGGACAATGGGAGACCCAGTACTTC,CASSSGQWETQYF
TRBJ2-7,TRBD2,-,TRBV7-2,TGTGCCAGCAGCTTAGCGCGGGCGGGAGGTAGTTACGAGCAGTACTTC,CASSLARAGGSYEQYF
TRBJ1-5,-,-,TRBV28,TGTGCCAGCAGTTTAAGCCGGATCAATCAGCCCCAGCATTTT,CASSLSRINQPQHF
TRBJ2-3,-,-,TRBV7-3,TGTGCCAGCAGCTCACGGGGCGGAGGCACAGATACGCAGTATTTT,CASSSRGGGTDTQYF
TRBJ1-2,TRBD1,-,TRBV6-6,TGTGCCAGCAGAACGGGACAGGGGTTCTACACCTTC,CASRTGQGFYTF
TRBJ2-2,TRBD2,-,TRBV27,TGTGCCAGCAGTCCCCAAGGGCGGGGGGGCACCGGGGAGCTGTTTTTT,CASSPQGRGGTGELFF
TRBJ1-4,-,-,TRBV10-3,TGTGCCATCAGAGGGGAGCTAAATGAAAAACTGTTTTTT,CAIRGELNEKLFF
TRBJ2-3,TRBD2,-,TRBV5-1,TGCGCCAGCAGCTTGGGACTAGCGGATGGCACAGATACGCAGTATTTT,CASSLGLADGTDTQYF